The 13 T cell receptor beta chains presented below share a single source sample, sequenced in a study of long-term antiretroviral therapy in people with HIV (dated by TCRdb to 2021 to 2024). The immunoSEQ hsTCRB v3.0 assay was used at survey level resolution to sequence the TRB variable region. TCRdb provides this immuneACCESS table in a form limited to in-frame rearrangements. Some clones are lacking; in checked studies, under half of them reflect an unresolved V gene, and why the rest are absent is not known. Recorded for this sample are around 23,000 clones; 84% of them occurred a single time. Jointly, the top ten make up around 19% of the sample. Sequenced material: unsorted PBMCs, taken 0.5 years before starting antiretroviral therapy. Receptors originate from a man aged 35-49 years with HIV.

A few counts support this clone. The V call is TRBV4-1, the J call TRBJ1-5, with unresolved D. Germline CDR1 is MGHRA and CDR2 is YSYEKL. The CDR3 is made up of 16 amino acids. Trimming removed 1 base from V and 1 base from J, with 11 bases in between. The CDR3 nucleotides read TGCGCCAGCAGCCAAGGAGGAGGTCGCAGCAATCAGCCCCAGCATTTT. It encodes CASSQGGGRSNQPQHF.

The gene calls are TRBV10-3 and TRBJ1-6; TRBD1 matches 9 bases. This CDR3 contains 14 residues. The trim removed 5 bases at V and 8 bases at J, leaving 4 bases unmatched. Germline values: CDR1 ENHRY, CDR2 SYGVKD. CDR3: CAISWDREDSPLHF. As DNA, the CDR3 is TGTGCCATCAGTTGGGACAGGGAGGATTCACCCCTCCACTTT.

This chain connects TRBV7-2 to TRBJ1-4, with D hard to call. The CDR3 runs to 12 residues. Germline V gene data show CDR1 as SGHTA and CDR2 as FQGNSA. The V end was cut by 4 bases, the J end by 8 bases, with 8 bases between. In DNA, the CDR3 is TGTGCCAGCAGCTACTCCCACGAAAAACTGTTTTTT. Encoded protein: CASSYSHEKLFF. The full variable domain, in which reference TRBV7-2 and TRBJ1-4 provide the parts outside the CDR3, is GAGVSQSPSNKVTEKGKDVELRCDPISGHTALYWYRQSLGQGLEFLIYFQGNSAPDKSGLPSDRFSAERTGGSVSTLTIQRTQQEDSAVYLCASSYSHEKLFFGSGTQLSVL.

This chain links TRBV5-1 with TRBJ2-3; D may be TRBD2 (5 bases). This CDR3 contains 13 residues. With 2 bases removed from V and 2 bases from J, the gap between germline ends came to 6 bases. The germline V gene encodes CDR1 SGHRS and CDR2 YFSETQ. The CDR3 sequence is CASSFRDTDTQYF. CDR3 nucleotides: TGCGCCAGCAGCTTCCGGGACACAGATACGCAGTATTTT.

This rearrangement joins TRBV6-6 to TRBJ2-1; D uncertain. Germline values: CDR1 MNHNY, CDR2 SVGAGI (reference sequence). Trimming shortened V by 6 bases and J by 0 bases, and 12 bases separated the two germline ends. The CDR3 extends over 15 amino acids. CDR3 protein: CASRGSNGSYNEQFF. The CDR3 bases are TGTGCCAGCAGGGGTAGTAACGGCTCCTACAATGAGCAGTTCTTC.

J is TRBJ1-6 and V is TRBV7-9; no definite D call. Germline V gene sequence: CDR1 SEHNR, CDR2 FQNEAQ (reference sequence). V was trimmed by 5 bases and J by 8 bases, leaving 10 bases between them. This CDR3 is 13 amino acids long. CDR3 DNA: TGTGCCAGCAGCGCGGACGGAGATTCACCCCTCCACTTT. Translating it yields CASSADGDSPLHF.

This clone was found a few times. The V gene is TRBV28, the J gene TRBJ1-2, with 11 positions matching TRBD1. The CDR3 contains 15 residues. Per germline, CDR1 MDHEN and CDR2 SYDVKM. Losses at the gene ends were 4 bases for V and 8 bases for J; bases not matched to a gene: 9. The CDR3 nucleotides are TGTGCCAGCAGTTCCTGGGACAGGGGGGTGAGGGGCTACACCTTC. This codes for CASSSWDRGVRGYTF.

The V call is TRBV6-1, the J call TRBJ1-6, with D perhaps TRBD1 (5 bases). Trimming removed 3 bases at V and 6 bases at J, with 12 bases between. This CDR3 has 15 residues. From germline, CDR1 is MNHNS and CDR2 SASEGT. The CDR3 nucleotides are TGTGCCAGCAGTGATGTTCGGCAGGGTAATTCACCCCTCCACTTT. Amino acids: CASSDVRQGNSPLHF.

This chain connects TRBV5-1 to TRBJ1-1; D call uncertain. Per the germline V gene, CDR1 is SGHRS and CDR2 is YFSETQ. The V end was cut by 4 bases, the J end by 0 bases, with 10 bases between. The CDR3 contains 14 residues. The CDR3 here is CASSGDRMNTEAFF. Here the CDR3 DNA reads TGCGCCAGCAGCGGCGACCGAATGAACACTGAAGCTTTCTTT.

V usage is TRBV30 and J usage is TRBJ1-1; D might be TRBD1 (6 bases). Germline V gives CDR1 GTSNPN, CDR2 SVGIG (reference sequence). The CDR3 length is 14 residues. The V end lost 4 bases, the J end lost 4 bases, and 16 bases lay between the germline ends. CDR3 nucleotides: TGTGCCTGGAAGGGACACACGAAGGGCACTGAAGCTTTCTTT. Translating it yields CAWKGHTKGTEAFF.

V gene TRBV19 combines with J gene TRBJ1-2; no clear D. This CDR3 comprises 13 residues. Per the germline V gene, CDR1 is LNHDA and CDR2 is SQIVND (reference sequence). Between the trimmed V and J ends, which lost 5 bases and 7 bases, there was a span of 14 bases. The CDR3 nucleotides read TGTGCCAGTAGTCCCCCGTACCTGGCTGGCTACACCTTC. Protein product: CASSPPYLAGYTF.

The chain uses TRBV29-1 and TRBJ1-2; 8 bases are shared with TRBD1. The V gene's germline CDR1 is SQVTM and CDR2 ANQGSEA. V dropped 6 bases and J dropped 8; count of bases not matched to a gene: 14. The CDR3 has 14 residues. The chain's CDR3 is CSVALRAGGGGYTF. In nucleotides, the CDR3 is TGCAGCGTGGCTCTCCGGGCAGGGGGCGGCGGCTACACCTTC.

The chain links TRBV28 to TRBJ1-1; D is unclear. Germline CDR1 is MDHEN and CDR2 is SYDVKM. The CDR3 has 14 residues. The germline V and J ends were trimmed by 2 bases and 0 bases, with 7 bases remaining between them. The CDR3 DNA is TGTGCCAGCAGTTTACTACCCGTGAACACTGAAGCTTTCTTT. The encoded protein is CASSLLPVNTEAFF.